The 26 T cell receptor beta chains below come from one sample, sequenced in a study of blood T cell repertoires in COVID-19. Using immunoSEQ multiplex PCR, the repertoire was profiled, and TCRdb retains in-frame clones only, with some absent. Altogether 400,000 or so clones are present, approximately 90% being singletons, with the ten largest covering roughly 0.76%. Material: peripheral blood. The receptors shown here come from a man aged 18 to 29 with COVID-19, enrolled during active disease.

This chain joins TRBV19 and TRBJ1-1; the match to TRBD1 covers 9 bases. Germline trimming cut 4 bases from V and 3 bases from J; bases unmatched to any gene: 6. Germline V gene data show CDR1 as LNHDA and CDR2 as SQIVND (reference sequence). This CDR3 is built from 15 residues. In DNA, the CDR3 is TGTGCCAGTAGTAGGGGGGACAGGGACTACACTGAAGCTTTCTTT. It translates to CASSRGDRDYTEAFF.

The chain carries TRBV4-1 and TRBJ2-7; 7 bases fit TRBD2. The junction had 9 bases not matched to a gene; V was cut back by 0 bases and J by 4 bases. Germline V gene sequence: CDR1 MGHRA, CDR2 YSYEKL. The CDR3 is made up of 16 amino acids. The CDR3 region is CASSQEIGTISYEQYF. The CDR3, as DNA: TGCGCCAGCAGCCAAGAAATCGGGACTATCAGTTACGAGCAGTACTTC.

This chain uses TRBV6-5 with TRBJ1-1; a weak D match, TRBD1 (6 bases). V shed 5 bases and J shed 1 base, with 11 bases lying between them. Germline loops: CDR1 MNHEY, CDR2 SVGAGI. This CDR3 contains 14 residues. The CDR3 reads CASSTTGRNTEAFF. The DNA of the CDR3 is TGTGCCAGCAGTACCACAGGGAGGAACACTGAAGCTTTCTTT.

This chain uses TRBV11-2 with TRBJ1-3, with 7 bases aligning to TRBD1. Germline CDR1 reads SGHAT; CDR2 reads FQNNGV. Trimming at V came to 5 bases and at J to 3 bases, leaving 10 bases not matched to a gene. This CDR3 is 16 amino acids long. CDR3 DNA: TGTGCCAGCAGCCATTATAGGGGGCTTGGTGGAAACACCATATATTTT. It encodes CASSHYRGLGGNTIYF.

The chain has TRBV7-2 and TRBJ2-7, with TRBD1 matching over 9 bases. J gave up 2 bases and V 1 base, and 3 bases lay outside the gene matches. The germline V gene encodes CDR1 SGHTA and CDR2 FQGNSA. The CDR3 spans 15 residues. The CDR3 DNA is TGTGCCAGCAGCTTAGGGGGACAGGGTCCCTACGAGCAGTACTTC. It specifies CASSLGGQGPYEQYF. Together with reference TRBV7-2 and TRBJ2-7, the CDR3 gives the full variable domain: GAGVSQSPSNKVTEKGKDVELRCDPISGHTALYWYRQSLGQGLEFLIYFQGNSAPDKSGLPSDRFSAERTGGSVSTLTIQRTQQEDSAVYLCASSLGGQGPYEQYFGPGTRLTVT.

V gene TRBV5-4 combines with J gene TRBJ2-2; 15 bases are a match to TRBD2. CDR1 is SGHNT and CDR2 is YYREEE in the germline V gene (reference sequence). The CDR3 loop spans 17 amino acids. Germline trimming cut 4 bases from V and 6 bases from J; bases unmatched to any gene: 7. CDR3 region: CASSPGRTSGGAGELFF. CDR3 DNA: TGTGCCAGCAGCCCGGGGAGGACTAGCGGGGGGGCCGGGGAGCTGTTTTTT.

The CDR3 region is CASSFRPRNEQFF. As DNA, the CDR3 is TGTGCCAGCAGCTTCCGCCCTAGGAATGAGCAGTTCTTC. V is TRBV4-2 and J is TRBJ2-1; D not certain. This CDR3 has 13 amino acids. Looked up from germline, CDR1 is LGHNA and CDR2 is YNFKEQ. V was clipped by 5 bases and J by 7 bases, with 12 bases between them.

The chain employs TRBV5-4 and TRBJ2-1, with a possible D match to TRBD2 (5 bases). Per germline, CDR1 SGHNT and CDR2 YYREEE (reference sequence). V lost 10 bases to trimming and J lost 9 bases, with 8 bases between them. The CDR3 spans 9 residues. The CDR3 DNA follows: TGTGCCGGAGGAGGTGAGCAGTTCTTC. It is translated as CAGGGEQFF.

The chain recombines TRBV30 with TRBJ2-2; D may be TRBD1 (6 bases). This CDR3 comprises 14 residues. The germline gives CDR1 GTSNPN, CDR2 SVGIG (reference sequence). V dropped 1 base and J dropped 4 bases, with 10 bases sitting between them. The DNA of the CDR3 is TGTGCCTGGAGTGAGGACAGAAGCACCGGGGAGCTGTTTTTT. This encodes CAWSEDRSTGELFF.

The chain combines TRBV5-6 with TRBJ1-2; 7 bases fit TRBD1. Trimming cost V 3 bases and J 5 bases; bases outside gene matches: 1. Germline CDR1 reads SGHDT; CDR2 reads YYEEEE. The CDR3 totals 12 residues. In DNA, the CDR3 is TGTGCCAGCAGCTCAGGGGGTTATGGCTACACCTTC. Translation gives CASSSGGYGYTF.

This clone showed up just once. The V call is TRBV7-8, the J call TRBJ2-5, with 7 bases matching TRBD1. CDR1 is SGHVS, CDR2 FQNEAQ, per germline. The CDR3 runs 15 residues. Trimming at V came to 3 bases and at J to 2 bases, leaving 6 bases not matched to a gene. CDR3 sequence: CASSFSRDRQETQYF. The CDR3 DNA follows: TGTGCCAGCAGCTTCAGCCGGGACAGACAAGAGACCCAGTACTTC.

The chain employs TRBV6-5 and TRBJ2-1; the D gene is possibly TRBD1 (5 bases). This CDR3 has 14 amino acids. Germline assignment: CDR1 MNHEY and CDR2 SVGAGI. V lost 1 base and J 4 bases, leaving 8 bases between the germline ends. This CDR3 reads CASSYLAGYNEQFF. Here the CDR3 DNA reads TGTGCCAGCAGTTACTTAGCAGGGTACAATGAGCAGTTCTTC.

This clone was seen a single time. The chain couples TRBV4-1 to TRBJ2-1; 12 bases agree with TRBD2. V shed 4 bases, J shed 8 bases, and the junction held 6 bases outside the gene matches. Germline loops: CDR1 MGHRA, CDR2 YSYEKL. This CDR3 comprises 15 residues. This CDR3 is CASSLRLAGGDEQFF. CDR3 nucleotide sequence: TGCGCCAGCAGCCTTCGCCTAGCGGGAGGGGATGAGCAGTTCTTC.

This clone was seen only a few times. The chain recombines TRBV4-1 with TRBJ1-2; D is possibly TRBD1 (6 bases). This CDR3 spans 14 amino acids. V lost 0 bases to trimming and J lost 4 bases, with 9 bases between them. Per germline, CDR1 MGHRA and CDR2 YSYEKL. The DNA for the CDR3 is TGCGCCAGCAGCCAAGATGCAGGGGTCTATGGCTACACCTTC. Translated: CASSQDAGVYGYTF.

The rearrangement links TRBV2 to TRBJ1-6; the D gene is possibly TRBD1 (6 bases). The V gene lost 5 bases and the J gene lost 4 bases, with 9 bases spanning the gap. The CDR3 has 14 residues. The germline CDR1 and CDR2 sequences are SNHLY and FYNNEI. The CDR3 DNA follows: TGTGCCAGCAGTAAACAGGGATATAATTCACCCCTCCACTTT. Protein product: CASSKQGYNSPLHF.

V gene TRBV24-1 combines with J gene TRBJ2-1; the D gene is possibly TRBD2 (6 bases). Germline-derived CDR1 and CDR2 are KGHDR and SFDVKD. This CDR3 spans 16 amino acids. With 1 base removed from V and 4 bases from J, the gap between germline ends came to 13 bases. This CDR3 reads CATSDFDGRGYNEQFF. Written as DNA, the CDR3 is TGTGCCACCAGTGATTTCGACGGGAGAGGGTACAATGAGCAGTTCTTC.

V and J are TRBV5-4 and TRBJ1-6; D gene unclear. The CDR3 length is 14 residues. V was pared by 0 bases and J by 7 bases, with 8 bases between. The germline CDR1 and CDR2 sequences are SGHNT and YYREEE (reference sequence). As DNA, the CDR3 is TGTGCCAGCAGCTTGGGGAGCGCCAATTCACCCCTCCACTTT. Its translation is CASSLGSANSPLHF.

The genes are TRBV7-9 and TRBJ2-3; D is unclear. Trimming stripped 8 bases from V and 5 bases from J, with 11 bases between. This CDR3 contains 12 residues. Germline values: CDR1 SEHNR, CDR2 FQNEAQ (reference sequence). CDR3: CASVSRQDTQYF. CDR3 bases: TGTGCCAGCGTCTCCAGGCAAGATACGCAGTATTTT.

The CDR3 sequence is CATSSGLAGGLDNEQFF. The CDR3 DNA follows: TGTGCCACCTCGTCAGGACTAGCGGGGGGGCTCGACAATGAGCAGTTCTTC. V usage is TRBV3-1 (or the pseudogene TRBV3-2) and J usage is TRBJ2-1; 15 nucleotides align to TRBD2. The junction had 12 bases not matched to a gene; V was cut back by 10 bases and J by 5 bases. Germline assignment: CDR1 LGHDT and CDR2 YNNKEL (reference sequence). The CDR3 is 17 residues long.

Only one count was recorded for this clone. The genes are TRBV4-1 and TRBJ2-7, with unresolved D. This CDR3 region has 15 residues. V shed 1 base and J shed 4 bases, with 14 bases lying between them. Germline CDR1 is MGHRA and CDR2 is YSYEKL. The CDR3 sequence: CASSQALMGPYEQYF. CDR3 in DNA: TGCGCCAGCAGCCAAGCCCTCATGGGCCCTTACGAGCAGTACTTC.

This rearrangement joins TRBV5-4 to TRBJ2-1; 8 bases agree with TRBD1. This CDR3 is built from 14 residues. Germline loops: CDR1 SGHNT, CDR2 YYREEE (reference sequence). J was trimmed by 5 bases and V by 3 bases; bases with no gene match: 4. CDR3 DNA: TGTGCCAGCAGCTCAGACAGGGGAGACAATGAGCAGTTCTTC. Its translation is CASSSDRGDNEQFF.

V is TRBV19 and J is TRBJ1-6; no clear D gene. Germline assignment: CDR1 LNHDA and CDR2 SQIVND (reference sequence). Between the trimmed V and J ends, which lost 9 bases and 0 bases, there was a span of 15 bases. The CDR3 runs 16 residues. In nucleotides, the CDR3 is TGTGCCAGCAGGACTGGTACACGCTCCTATAATTCACCCCTCCACTTT. Its protein product is CASRTGTRSYNSPLHF.

This chain uses TRBV6-5 with TRBJ2-5, with D perhaps matching TRBD2 (6 bases). This CDR3 is 14 amino acids long. The germline V and J ends were trimmed by 1 base and 0 bases, with 6 bases remaining between them. From germline, CDR1 is MNHEY and CDR2 SVGAGI. Written as DNA, the CDR3 is TGTGCCAGCAGTTACTGGGGGGACCAAGAGACCCAGTACTTC. It yields the protein CASSYWGDQETQYF.

The chain employs TRBV7-3 and TRBJ1-3; D unresolved. V lost 5 bases, J lost 0 bases, and 23 bases lay in between. Germline V gene data show CDR1 as SGHTA and CDR2 as FQGTGA. The CDR3 consists of 19 residues. Here the CDR3 reads CASSPAEELVLFSGNTIYF. DNA for the CDR3: TGTGCCAGCAGCCCGGCGGAGGAGCTAGTCCTTTTCTCTGGAAACACCATATATTTT. Combining the CDR3 with reference TRBV7-3 and TRBJ1-3 gives the whole variable domain GAGVSQTPSNKVTEKGKYVELRCDPISGHTALYWYRQSLGQGPEFLIYFQGTGAADDSGLPNDRFFAVRPEGSVSTLKIQRTERGDSAVYLCASSPAEELVLFSGNTIYFGEGSWLTVV.

This clone has a handful of counts. The chain recombines TRBV9 with TRBJ1-2, with 7 positions matching TRBD1. Germline CDR1 SGDLS, CDR2 YYNGEE. This CDR3 has 12 amino acids. The junction had 1 base not matched to a gene; V was cut back by 3 bases and J by 5 bases. The CDR3 region is CASSEQGYGYTF. The CDR3 DNA is TGTGCCAGCAGCGAACAGGGGTATGGCTACACCTTC.

The chain couples TRBV11-2 to TRBJ2-7, with 10 positions matching TRBD2. Germline V gene data show CDR1 as SGHAT and CDR2 as FQNNGV. V shed 5 bases, J shed 6 bases, and the junction held 10 bases outside the gene matches. This CDR3 is built from 15 residues. The CDR3 DNA sequence: TGTGCCAGCAGCCCGGCCCTAGCGGGAGCTCGCGAGCAGTACTTC. Translation: CASSPALAGAREQYF.